The 11 T cell receptor beta chains below come from one sample, sequenced in a study of blood T cell repertoires in COVID-19. TCRdb keeps only in-frame clones here, not all; method: immunoSEQ multiplex PCR. The sample carries approximately 170,000 clones, roughly 90% recorded once. Input material: peripheral blood. All receptors come from a man in his sixties with active or convalescent COVID-19.

CDR3 region: CASRDRFSTGELFF. The CDR3 DNA sequence: TGTGCCAGCAGGGACAGGTTTTCCACCGGGGAGCTGTTTTTT. The chain joins TRBV2 to TRBJ2-2, with 7 bases identical to TRBD1. Germline values: CDR1 SNHLY, CDR2 FYNNEI. The junction had 5 bases not matched to a gene; V was cut back by 6 bases and J by 4 bases. This CDR3 has 14 residues. Full variable domain (remainder filled in from reference TRBV2 and TRBJ2-2): EPEVTQTPSHQVTQMGQEVILRCVPISNHLYFYWYRQILGQKVEFLVSFYNNEISEKSEIFDDQFSVERPDGSNFTLKIRSTKLEDSAMYFCASRDRFSTGELFFGEGSRLTVL.

This chain links TRBV5-1 with TRBJ2-5; D possibly corresponds to TRBD2 (5 bases). V was clipped by 5 bases and J by 5 bases, with 16 bases between them. CDR1 is SGHRS, CDR2 YFSETQ, per germline. The CDR3 spans 14 residues. CDR3 sequence reads: CASSYVGQRETQYF. CDR3 nucleotide sequence: TGCGCCAGCAGTTATGTGGGTCAGCGGGAGACCCAGTACTTC. Filled out from reference TRBV5-1 and TRBJ2-5, the complete variable domain reads KAGVTQTPRYLIKTRGQQVTLSCSPISGHRSVSWYQQTPGQGLQFLFEYFSETQRNKGNFPGRFSGRQFSNSRSEMNVSTLELGDSALYLCASSYVGQRETQYFGPGTRLLVL.

The CDR3 DNA reads as TGCAGCGCTGCCAAACTAGCGGACAATGAGCAGTTCTTC. Its protein is CSAAKLADNEQFF. The J gene is TRBJ2-1, the V gene TRBV29-1; 8 nucleotides align to TRBD2. V was pared by 7 bases and J by 5 bases, with 7 bases of the junction left unmatched. The germline CDR1 and CDR2 sequences are SQVTM and ANQGSEA. The CDR3 sequence is 13 residues long.

The sample holds one count of this clone. The chain employs TRBV29-1 and TRBJ2-7; 10 nucleotides align to TRBD1. Germline CDR1 reads SQVTM; CDR2 reads ANQGSEA. The V gene end was trimmed by 6 bases and the J gene end by 1 base; junction bases not matched to a gene: 6. CDR3 length equals 14 residues. The CDR3 DNA reads as TGCAGCGTCGGCCCGGGACAGGGGTCCTACGAGCAGTACTTC. Encoded protein: CSVGPGQGSYEQYF.

The V and J genes are TRBV5-1 and TRBJ2-7; no clear D gene. The CDR3 spans 13 residues. V was shortened by 0 bases and J by 6 bases, with 10 bases between the two germline ends. The germline V gene has CDR1 SGHRS and CDR2 YFSETQ. The CDR3 region has the DNA TGCGCCAGCAGCTTGGCCGGTCTTCTCGAGCAGTACTTC. This translates into CASSLAGLLEQYF.

This sequence joins TRBV6-5 and TRBJ2-7; TRBD2 is a possible D gene (5 bases). The V end was cut by 7 bases, the J end by 0 bases, with 10 bases between. This CDR3 contains 13 residues. Germline V CDR1 and CDR2: MNHEY, SVGAGI. The CDR3 DNA is TGTGCCAGCATCGGGGAATCCTCCTACGAGCAGTACTTC. Translation: CASIGESSYEQYF.

J is TRBJ1-1 and V is TRBV12-3 or TRBV12-4; no clear D gene. V lost 3 bases to trimming and J lost 2 bases, with 7 bases between them. The CDR3 spans 13 residues. CDR3 DNA: TGTGCCAGCAGTTTTACAGCTAACACTGAAGCTTTCTTT. Its translation: CASSFTANTEAFF.

This rearrangement joins TRBV19 to TRBJ1-2; weak D call: TRBD1 (6 bases). The germline V gene encodes CDR1 LNHDA and CDR2 SQIVND (reference sequence). V was clipped by 0 bases and J by 8 bases, with 13 bases between them. The CDR3 is 14 amino acids. The CDR3 region is CASSIEYRDEGYTF. Here the CDR3 DNA reads TGTGCCAGTAGTATAGAGTACAGGGATGAAGGCTACACCTTC.

The chain employs TRBV5-1 and TRBJ2-7; D is possibly TRBD2 (6 bases). The CDR3 contains 13 residues. The germline CDR1 and CDR2 sequences are SGHRS and YFSETQ. V shed 2 bases and J shed 2 bases, with 8 bases lying between them. The CDR3 DNA follows: TGCGCCAGCAGCTTCGGGGGACCCTACGAGCAGTACTTC. This sequence encodes CASSFGGPYEQYF.

The chain couples TRBV5-4 to TRBJ2-1; TRBD1 is a possible D gene (5 bases). CDR1 and CDR2 (germline): SGHNT, YYREEE (reference sequence). The V end lost 2 bases, the J end lost 7 bases, and 7 bases lay between the germline ends. CDR3 length: 12 residues. Here the CDR3 reads CASSLPGNEQFF. The DNA for the CDR3 is TGTGCCAGCAGCTTACCAGGGAATGAGCAGTTCTTC.

This CDR3 reads CASTDRDRGSLSGNTIYF. The DNA for the CDR3 is TGTGCCAGCACCGATCGGGACAGGGGGTCACTCTCTGGAAACACCATATATTTT. V is TRBV28 and J is TRBJ1-3; 11 positions agree with TRBD1. The CDR3 has 18 amino acids. CDR1 and CDR2 from the germline V gene are MDHEN and SYDVKM. With 7 bases clipped from V and 0 bases from J, the junction kept 11 bases outside the gene matches.